This TCR beta chain was identified during a study of lymphopenia after photon versus proton radiotherapy. Germline values: CDR1 KGHSH, CDR2 LQKENI. V lost 5 bases, J lost 5 bases, and 22 bases lay in between. This CDR3 is 17 amino acids long. Method: immunoSEQ multiplex PCR; TCRdb's copy keeps in-frame clones and lacks some. The data show approximately 91,000 clones, around 88% seen once. This clone was detected only once. This receptor was identified in a man in his 60s with pancreatic cancer. The sequences come from peripheral blood, collected from a patient treated with proton-based radiotherapy. The chain has TRBV18 and TRBJ1-5; maybe TRBD1 (5 bases). This chain's CDR3 is CASSNRPGGDNYQPQHF. CDR3 DNA sequence: TGTGCCAGCTCAAACCGGCCGGGGGGTGACAATTATCAGCCCCAGCATTTT.